This T cell receptor beta chain was identified during a study of Ad26.COV2.S vaccination and SARS-CoV-2 variants. In regard to this clone: Antigen: not known.

Sequencing used immunoSEQ multiplex PCR; TCRdb keeps in-frame clones, though not all of them. The sample yields hundreds of thousands of clones, 70% to 90% seen once. CDR1 is SQVTM and CDR2 is ANQGSEA in the germline V gene. Trimming at V came to 3 bases and at J to 0 bases, leaving 3 bases not matched to a gene. This CDR3 comprises 15 residues. As for treatment: 19 received Ad26.COV2.S at low or high dose, single or two shots; a few received placebo; per-sample allocation not given. The samples were gathered on day 63 after the first injection of vaccine or placebo. Regarding the study as a whole: Breadth, reportedly substantial, characterized the spike-specific CD8+ and CD4+ T cell responses after vaccination.

The J gene is TRBJ2-3, the V gene TRBV29-1, with 10 nucleotides matching TRBD2. The TCR comes from a person between 18 and 59 years old who received the Ad26.COV2.S COVID-19 vaccine or a placebo. This sample comprised peripheral blood, obtained in a trial of Ad26.COV2.S vaccine versus placebo. CDR3 protein: CSVDQAGGSTDTQYF. DNA for the CDR3: TGCAGCGTTGATCAAGCGGGGGGGAGCACAGATACGCAGTATTTT.